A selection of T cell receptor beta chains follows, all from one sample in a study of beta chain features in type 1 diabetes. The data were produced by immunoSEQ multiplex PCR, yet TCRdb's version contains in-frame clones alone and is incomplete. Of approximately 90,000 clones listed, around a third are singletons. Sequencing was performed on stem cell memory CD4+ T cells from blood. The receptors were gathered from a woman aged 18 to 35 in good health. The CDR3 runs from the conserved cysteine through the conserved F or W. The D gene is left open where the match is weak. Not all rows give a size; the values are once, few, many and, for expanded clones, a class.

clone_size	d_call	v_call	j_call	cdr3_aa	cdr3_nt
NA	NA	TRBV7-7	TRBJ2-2	CASSQTGSGELFF	TGTGCTAGCAGCCAAACAGGGTCCGGGGAGCTGTTTTTT
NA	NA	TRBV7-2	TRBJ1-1	CASSLSRPATEAFF	TGTGCCAGCAGCTTATCCAGGCCTGCCACTGAAGCTTTCTTT
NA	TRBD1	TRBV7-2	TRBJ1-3	CASSRDSGASGNTIYF	TGTGCCAGCAGCCGGGACAGTGGCGCCTCTGGAAACACCATATATTTT
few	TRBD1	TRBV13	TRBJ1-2	CASSPRQGANYGYTF	TGTGCCAGCAGCCCTCGACAGGGGGCAAACTATGGCTACACCTTC
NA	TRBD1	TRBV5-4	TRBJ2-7	CASSSRDRGLEQYF	TGTGCCAGCAGCTCCCGGGACAGGGGGCTCGAGCAGTACTTC
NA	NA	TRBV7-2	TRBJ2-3	CASSLGGRGSADTQYF	TGTGCCAGCAGCCTAGGGGGCCGCGGGAGCGCAGATACGCAGTATTTT
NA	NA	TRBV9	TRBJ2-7	CASSVESSRDEQYF	TGTGCCAGCAGCGTAGAGAGTTCCCGGGACGAGCAGTACTTC
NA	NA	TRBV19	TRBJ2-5	CASKGANQETQYF	TGTGCCAGTAAAGGGGCGAATCAAGAGACCCAGTACTTC
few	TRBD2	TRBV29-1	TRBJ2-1	CSVRLAGASVNEQFF	TGCAGCGTGCGACTAGCGGGAGCCTCGGTGAATGAGCAGTTCTTC
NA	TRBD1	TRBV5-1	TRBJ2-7	CASSAAGTGFSYEQYF	TGCGCCAGCAGCGCCGCCGGGACAGGGTTCTCCTACGAGCAGTACTTC
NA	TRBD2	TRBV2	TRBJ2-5	CASSPLAGGETQYF	TGTGCCAGCAGTCCCTTAGCGGGAGGAGAGACCCAGTACTTC
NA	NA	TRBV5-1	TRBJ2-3	CASSLVQSTDTQYF	TGCGCCAGCAGCTTGGTACAAAGCACAGATACGCAGTATTTT
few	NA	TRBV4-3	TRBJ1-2	CASSQASSGATNYGYTF	TGCGCCAGCAGCCAAGCAAGTTCAGGGGCGACTAACTATGGCTACACCTTC
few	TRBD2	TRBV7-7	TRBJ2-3	CASSLGSGGRTDTQYF	TGTGCTAGCAGCCTAGGGAGCGGGGGCCGCACAGATACGCAGTATTTT
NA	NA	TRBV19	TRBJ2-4	CASSPDSVLAKNIQYF	TGTGCCAGTAGTCCCGATAGCGTTCTAGCCAAAAACATTCAGTACTTC
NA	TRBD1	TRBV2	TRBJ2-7	CASSVGTGSYEQYF	TGTGCCAGCAGTGTCGGGACAGGGTCCTACGAGCAGTACTTC
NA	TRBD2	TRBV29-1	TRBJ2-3	CSVLGTSDYTDTQYF	TGCAGCGTCCTCGGGACTAGCGACTACACAGATACGCAGTATTTT
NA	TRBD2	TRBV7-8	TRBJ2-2	CASSRRAGGLAGANTGELFF	TGTGCCAGCAGCCGCCGAGCCGGCGGACTAGCGGGGGCCAACACCGGGGAGCTGTTTTTT
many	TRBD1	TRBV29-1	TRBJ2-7	CSVEDDRGSYEQYF	TGCAGCGTGGAAGACGACAGGGGCTCCTACGAGCAGTACTTC
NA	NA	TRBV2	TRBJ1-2	CASSDREVYGYTF	TGTGCCAGCAGTGACAGGGAGGTCTATGGCTACACCTTC
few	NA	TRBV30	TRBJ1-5	CAWSVRYSNQPQHF	TGTGCCTGGAGTGTACGGTATAGCAATCAGCCCCAGCATTTT
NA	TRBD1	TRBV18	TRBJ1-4	CASSPPGQINEKLFF	TGTGCCAGCTCACCGCCGGGACAGATTAATGAAAAACTGTTTTTT
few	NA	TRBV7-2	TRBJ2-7	CASSLEREVEQYF	TGTGCCAGCAGCTTAGAAAGAGAGGTCGAGCAGTACTTC